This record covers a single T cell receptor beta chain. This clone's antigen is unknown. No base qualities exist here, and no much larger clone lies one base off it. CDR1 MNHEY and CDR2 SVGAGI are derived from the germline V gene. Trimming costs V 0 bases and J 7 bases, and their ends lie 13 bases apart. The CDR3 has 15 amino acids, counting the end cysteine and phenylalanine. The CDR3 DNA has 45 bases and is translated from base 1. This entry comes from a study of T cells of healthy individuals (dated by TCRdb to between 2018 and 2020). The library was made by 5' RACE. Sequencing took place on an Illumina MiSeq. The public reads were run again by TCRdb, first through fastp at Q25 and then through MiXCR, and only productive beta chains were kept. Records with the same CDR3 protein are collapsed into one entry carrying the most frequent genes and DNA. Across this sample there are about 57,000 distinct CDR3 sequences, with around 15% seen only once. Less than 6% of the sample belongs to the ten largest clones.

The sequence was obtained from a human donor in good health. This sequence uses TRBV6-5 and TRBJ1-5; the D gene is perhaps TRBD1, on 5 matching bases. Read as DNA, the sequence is TGTGCCAGCAGTTACTCGAAGGGGAGTGGGCAGCCCCAGCATTTT. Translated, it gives CASSYSKGSGQPQHF.